These T cell receptor beta chains were read from a single sample in a study of OX40 agonist ivuxolimab in advanced cancers. Sequencing used immunoSEQ multiplex PCR; TCRdb keeps in-frame clones, though not all of them. The sample contains around 81,000 clones, over 75% of which appear only once. The source material was CD4+ or CD8+ T cells sorted from blood, sampled in a trial of the OX40 agonist ivuxolimab. The origin of the receptors is an adult with an advanced solid tumor such as melanoma, head and neck, liver or kidney cancer. The CDR3 runs from the conserved cysteine through the conserved F or W. Each record gives: CDR3 protein, CDR3 DNA, V gene, D gene, clone size, J gene. The D gene is left open where the match is weak. Expanded clones get a size class; other rows say once, few or many, or leave the size out.

CDR3: CASSQGLAKQFF
DNA: TGTGCCAGCAGCCAGGGACTAGCGAAGCAGTTCTTC
V: TRBV7-3
D: TRBD2
size: .
J: TRBJ2-1

CDR3: CASSGVLGNQPQHF
DNA: TGTGCCAGCAGTGGCGTTTTGGGTAATCAGCCCCAGCATTTT
V: TRBV2
D: .
size: .
J: TRBJ1-5

CDR3: CASSFGTSGSRDEQFF
DNA: TGCGCCAGCAGCTTCGGGACTAGCGGGAGTCGGGATGAGCAGTTCTTC
V: TRBV5-1
D: TRBD2
size: .
J: TRBJ2-1

CDR3: CASSQDSVPTSFQYF
DNA: TGTGCCAGCAGCCAGGACAGCGTTCCTACGAGTTTCCAGTACTTC
V: TRBV28
D: .
size: .
J: TRBJ2-7

CDR3: CASRRNRDSDTQYF
DNA: TGTGCCAGCAGAAGAAACCGGGACTCAGATACGCAGTATTTT
V: TRBV27
D: .
size: once
J: TRBJ2-3

CDR3: CASSFAGQDTIYF
DNA: TGTGCCAGCAGCTTTGCAGGGCAGGACACCATATATTTT
V: TRBV7-2
D: .
size: .
J: TRBJ1-3

CDR3: CASSLARRWGQGGTDTQYF
DNA: TGTGCCAGCAGCCTTGCTAGGCGATGGGGACAGGGGGGCACAGATACGCAGTATTTT
V: TRBV7-2
D: TRBD1
size: .
J: TRBJ2-3

CDR3: CASRTPSGSGAGGTQYF
DNA: TGTGCCAGCAGGACCCCCTCAGGTAGCGGGGCCGGTGGGACCCAGTACTTC
V: TRBV2
D: TRBD2
size: .
J: TRBJ2-5

CDR3: CASSSFTAEQETQYF
DNA: TGTGCCAGCAGTAGCTTTACAGCAGAGCAAGAGACCCAGTACTTC
V: TRBV5-4
D: .
size: .
J: TRBJ2-5

CDR3: CASSPPWGGQFF
DNA: TGTGCCAGCAGCCCCCCCTGGGGGGGGCAGTTCTTC
V: TRBV14
D: TRBD2
size: .
J: TRBJ2-1

CDR3: CASSETSGSLVGEQYF
DNA: TGTGCCAGCAGCGAGACTAGCGGGTCGTTAGTAGGCGAGCAGTACTTC
V: TRBV9
D: TRBD2
size: .
J: TRBJ2-7

CDR3: CASSLGVGGEQFF
DNA: TGTGCCAGCAGCTTGGGGGTGGGAGGTGAGCAGTTCTTC
V: TRBV11-2
D: .
size: .
J: TRBJ2-1

CDR3: CASSSNREYEQYF
DNA: TGTGCCAGCAGCTCCAACAGGGAATACGAGCAGTACTTC
V: TRBV7-6
D: .
size: .
J: TRBJ2-7

CDR3: CASSPRVQETQYF
DNA: TGTGCCAGCTCACCACGGGTCCAAGAGACCCAGTACTTC
V: TRBV18
D: .
size: .
J: TRBJ2-5

CDR3: CASSYSGQSYEQYF
DNA: TGTGCCAGCAGTTACTCGGGACAGAGCTACGAGCAGTACTTC
V: TRBV6-5
D: TRBD1
size: .
J: TRBJ2-7

CDR3: CASSLITGTGTEAFF
DNA: TGTGCCAGCAGCTTGATCACAGGAACGGGTACTGAAGCTTTCTTT
V: TRBV5-4
D: .
size: .
J: TRBJ1-1